This TCR beta chain was identified during a study of identical twins. With V trimmed by 4 bases and J by 8 bases, 17 bases remained unmatched. Germline CDR1 and CDR2: SGHDT and YYEEEE. The CDR3 has 18 amino acids. A single record per CDR3 protein comes from TCRdb applying MiXCR to the 5' RACE reads. The sample contains some 1,700,000 distinct CDR3 sequences, roughly a third of which appear only once. Notes on the study in general: While abundant cord blood beta clonotypes carried fewer insertions, memory repertoires showed no such pattern.

Concerning this clonotype: Its antigen is still unknown.

The sample comprised cord blood. The chain employs TRBV5-6 and TRBJ2-1, with 11 bases matching TRBD2. The clonotype comes from a newborn girl in good health. The DNA of the CDR3 is TGTGCCAGCAGCCCTACCGGACTAGCGGGTCTTCGTCTGGATGAGCAGTTCTTC. Its protein is CASSPTGLAGLRLDEQFF. Drawing the rest from reference TRBV5-6 and TRBJ2-1, the complete variable domain is DAGVTQSPTHLIKTRGQQVTLRCSPKSGHDTVSWYQQALGQGPQFIFQYYEEEERQRGNFPDRFSGHQFPNYSSELNVNALLLGDSALYLCASSPTGLAGLRLDEQFFGPGTRLTVL.